This is a list of T cell receptor beta chains from one sample in a study of Tregs in tolerant kidney transplant recipients. The repertoire was sequenced with immunoSEQ multiplex PCR; TCRdb's copy has only in-frame clones and lacks some. The sample has 240,000 or so clones, more than 65% seen once. The material sequenced was CD4+ T cells from blood. These receptors all come from a human donor in good health. Both conserved end residues are part of each CDR3. Not all rows give a size; the values are once, few, many and, for expanded clones, a class.

clone_size | j_call | v_call | cdr3_aa
- | TRBJ1-3 | TRBV30 | CAWSVRLLSGNTIYF
- | TRBJ2-7 | TRBV11-1 | CASSLTIPGQNYEQYF
- | TRBJ2-5 | TRBV5-1 | CASSPLAGEETQYF
- | TRBJ2-3 | TRBV6-4 | CASSDSPTSGGSTDTQYF
- | TRBJ1-2 | TRBV7-9 | CASSTPGEGFYGYTF
- | TRBJ2-3 | TRBV5-6 | CASSLDSGSLLTDTQYF
- | TRBJ1-1 | TRBV6-5 | CASTVGGSQTEAFF
- | TRBJ2-5 | TRBV7-2 | CASPGTSDRGETQYF
- | TRBJ2-5 | TRBV2 | CASREEETQYF
- | TRBJ2-7 | TRBV7-2 | CASSLAGQGSYEQYF
- | TRBJ1-6 | TRBV4-2 | CASSQAGGHNSPLHF
- | TRBJ2-1 | TRBV19 | CASSIRRQSNEQFF
- | TRBJ1-1 | TRBV2 | CASSGIGGQYTEAFF
- | TRBJ2-7 | TRBV5-4 | CASSFGTSFSYEQYF
- | TRBJ1-2 | TRBV6-5 | CASSYSGAKGGYTF
- | TRBJ2-1 | TRBV4-1 | CASSPVGGRHEQFF
once | TRBJ2-1 | TRBV5-1 | CASYRVGREGLNGNEQFF
- | TRBJ1-4 | TRBV5-1 | CASSSQTGGDEKLFF
- | TRBJ2-5 | TRBV30 | CAGLRAGGHETQYF
- | TRBJ1-2 | TRBV6-5 | CASSYSPGWIYGYTF
- | TRBJ1-5 | TRBV5-8 | CASSFIDRGPQPQHF
- | TRBJ2-3 | TRBV5-1 | CASSLEWGGDTQYF
- | TRBJ1-1 | TRBV28 | CASSLFRGMNTEAFF
once | TRBJ1-2 | TRBV7-9 | CASSPRVDYGYTF
- | TRBJ2-5 | TRBV10-3 | CAISESGRKETQYF
- | TRBJ2-1 | TRBV5-1 | CASSPRGLAGGGNEQFF
- | TRBJ1-2 | TRBV27 | CASRSAPGSYGYTF
few | TRBJ2-7 | TRBV2 | CASSGGFSYEQYF
- | TRBJ2-5 | TRBV7-9 | CASSGGQGIRTQYF
- | TRBJ1-4 | TRBV19 | CASSRIHGDEKLFF
few | TRBJ1-1 | TRBV19 | CASTLDKALNTEAFF
once | TRBJ1-5 | TRBV29-1 | CSAAVSNQPQHF
- | TRBJ1-1 | TRBV7-9 | CASSLTGRVNTEAFF
- | TRBJ2-3 | TRBV5-4 | CAGRGGVGGAQYF
- | TRBJ1-4 | TRBV30 | CAWSRRGGATNEKLFF
once | TRBJ2-7 | TRBV4-1 | CASSTRLAGEVEQYF
many | TRBJ1-2 | TRBV15 | CATSRETGGVDYGYTF
- | TRBJ1-1 | TRBV27 | CASSFWGGVTEAFF
- | TRBJ1-3 | TRBV19 | CASSTASGNTIYF
- | TRBJ2-3 | TRBV2 | CASSWVGTDTQYF